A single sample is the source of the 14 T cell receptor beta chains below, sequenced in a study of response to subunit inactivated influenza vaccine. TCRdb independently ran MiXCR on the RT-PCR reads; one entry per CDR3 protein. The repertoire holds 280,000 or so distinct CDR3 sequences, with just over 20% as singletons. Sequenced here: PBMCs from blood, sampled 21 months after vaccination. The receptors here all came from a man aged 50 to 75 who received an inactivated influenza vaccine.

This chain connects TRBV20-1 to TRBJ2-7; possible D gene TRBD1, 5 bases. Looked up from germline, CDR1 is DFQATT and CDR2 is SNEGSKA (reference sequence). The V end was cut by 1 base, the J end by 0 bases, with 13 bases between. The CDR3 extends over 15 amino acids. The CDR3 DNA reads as TGCAGTGCTAGAGCACGAGACAGAAGCTCCTACGAGCAGTACTTC. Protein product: CSARARDRSSYEQYF.

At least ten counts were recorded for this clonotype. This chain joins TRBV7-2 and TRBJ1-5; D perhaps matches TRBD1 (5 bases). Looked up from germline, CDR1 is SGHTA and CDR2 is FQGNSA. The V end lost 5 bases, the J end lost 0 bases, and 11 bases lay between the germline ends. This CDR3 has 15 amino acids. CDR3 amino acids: CASSPGPYSNQPQHF. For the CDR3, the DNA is TGTGCCAGCAGCCCGGGACCGTATAGCAATCAGCCCCAGCATTTT.

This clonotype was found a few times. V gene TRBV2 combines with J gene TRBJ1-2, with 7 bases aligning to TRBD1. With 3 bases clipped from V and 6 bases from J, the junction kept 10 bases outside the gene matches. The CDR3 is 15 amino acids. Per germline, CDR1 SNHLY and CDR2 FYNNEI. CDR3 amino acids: CASSEGLGQYNGYTF. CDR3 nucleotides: TGTGCCAGCAGTGAGGGATTGGGACAGTATAATGGCTACACCTTC.

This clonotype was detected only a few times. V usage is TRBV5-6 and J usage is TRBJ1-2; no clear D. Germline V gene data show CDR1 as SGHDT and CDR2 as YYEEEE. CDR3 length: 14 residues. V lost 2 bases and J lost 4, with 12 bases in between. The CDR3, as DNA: TGTGCCAGCAGCTTATTATCAGCGGCCTATGGCTACACCTTC. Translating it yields CASSLLSAAYGYTF. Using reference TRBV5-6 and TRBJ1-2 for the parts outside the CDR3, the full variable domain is DAGVTQSPTHLIKTRGQQVTLRCSPKSGHDTVSWYQQALGQGPQFIFQYYEEEERQRGNFPDRFSGHQFPNYSSELNVNALLLGDSALYLCASSLLSAAYGYTFGSGTRLTVV.

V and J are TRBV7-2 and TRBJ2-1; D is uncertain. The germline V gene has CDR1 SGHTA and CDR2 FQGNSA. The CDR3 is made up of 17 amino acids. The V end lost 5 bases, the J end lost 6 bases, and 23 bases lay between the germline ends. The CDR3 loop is CASSRFRLTSRGNEQFF. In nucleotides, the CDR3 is TGTGCCAGCAGCCGTTTCCGCCTTACTTCCCGCGGCAATGAGCAGTTCTTC.

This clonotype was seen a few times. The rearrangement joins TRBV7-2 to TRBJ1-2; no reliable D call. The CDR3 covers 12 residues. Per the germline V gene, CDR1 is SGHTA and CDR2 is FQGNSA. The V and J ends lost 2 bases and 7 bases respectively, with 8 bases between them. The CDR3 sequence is CASSLRTGGYTF. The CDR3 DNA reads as TGTGCCAGCAGCTTACGTACGGGTGGCTACACCTTC.

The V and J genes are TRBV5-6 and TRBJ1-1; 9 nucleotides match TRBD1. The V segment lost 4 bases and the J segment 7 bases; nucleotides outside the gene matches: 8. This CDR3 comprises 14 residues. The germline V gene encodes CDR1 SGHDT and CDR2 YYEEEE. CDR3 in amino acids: CASSTGQGPREAFF. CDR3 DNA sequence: TGTGCCAGCAGCACAGGACAGGGGCCCCGTGAAGCTTTCTTT.

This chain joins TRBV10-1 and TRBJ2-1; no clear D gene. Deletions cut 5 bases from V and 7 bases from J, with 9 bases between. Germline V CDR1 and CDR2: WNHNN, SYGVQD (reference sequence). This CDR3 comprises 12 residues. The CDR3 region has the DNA TGCGCCAGCAGTTGGGATCGGAATGAGCAGTTCTTC. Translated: CASSWDRNEQFF.

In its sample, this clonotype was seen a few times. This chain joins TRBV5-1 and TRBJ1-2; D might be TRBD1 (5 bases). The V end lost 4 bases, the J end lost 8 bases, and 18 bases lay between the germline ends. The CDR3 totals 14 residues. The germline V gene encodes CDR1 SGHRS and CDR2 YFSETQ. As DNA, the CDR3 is TGCGCCAGCAGCCCCGGGGGGGGAAGAGAGGGCTACACCTTC. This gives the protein CASSPGGGREGYTF.

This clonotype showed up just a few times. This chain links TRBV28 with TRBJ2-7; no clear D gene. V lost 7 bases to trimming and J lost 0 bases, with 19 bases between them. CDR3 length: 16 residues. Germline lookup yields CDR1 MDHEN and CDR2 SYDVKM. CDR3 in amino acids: CASTPTGRWGSYEQYF. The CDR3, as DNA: TGTGCCAGCACCCCTACCGGACGTTGGGGCTCCTACGAGCAGTACTTC.

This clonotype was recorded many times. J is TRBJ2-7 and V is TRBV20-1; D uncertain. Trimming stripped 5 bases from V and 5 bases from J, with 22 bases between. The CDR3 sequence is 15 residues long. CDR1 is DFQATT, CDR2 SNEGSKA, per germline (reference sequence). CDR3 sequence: CSAGVSNLVLNEQYF. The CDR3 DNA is TGCAGTGCTGGAGTATCAAACTTGGTTCTCAACGAGCAGTACTTC.

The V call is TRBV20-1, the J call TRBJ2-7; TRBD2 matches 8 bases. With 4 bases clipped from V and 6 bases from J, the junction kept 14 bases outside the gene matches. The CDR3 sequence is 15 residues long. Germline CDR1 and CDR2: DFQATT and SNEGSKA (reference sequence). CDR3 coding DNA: TGCAGTGCTAAATTGGGCGGGAGCGGGAGAGCCGAGCAGTACTTC. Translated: CSAKLGGSGRAEQYF.

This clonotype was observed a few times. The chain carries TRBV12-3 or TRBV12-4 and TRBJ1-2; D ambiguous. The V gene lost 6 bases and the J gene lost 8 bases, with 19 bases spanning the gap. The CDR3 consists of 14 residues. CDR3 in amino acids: CASRKVSNSEGYTF. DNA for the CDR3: TGTGCCAGCAGAAAGGTTTCTAACTCCGAGGGCTACACCTTC.

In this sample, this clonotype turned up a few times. The DNA for the CDR3 is TGTGCCATCAGTGAGTCTGGAGTTTACTCCTACGAGCAGTACTTC. Its translation: CAISESGVYSYEQYF. V gene TRBV10-3 combines with J gene TRBJ2-7; D is uncertain. Germline V CDR1 and CDR2: ENHRY, SYGVKD. This CDR3 region has 15 residues. The V gene lost 0 bases and the J gene lost 0 bases, with 9 bases spanning the gap.